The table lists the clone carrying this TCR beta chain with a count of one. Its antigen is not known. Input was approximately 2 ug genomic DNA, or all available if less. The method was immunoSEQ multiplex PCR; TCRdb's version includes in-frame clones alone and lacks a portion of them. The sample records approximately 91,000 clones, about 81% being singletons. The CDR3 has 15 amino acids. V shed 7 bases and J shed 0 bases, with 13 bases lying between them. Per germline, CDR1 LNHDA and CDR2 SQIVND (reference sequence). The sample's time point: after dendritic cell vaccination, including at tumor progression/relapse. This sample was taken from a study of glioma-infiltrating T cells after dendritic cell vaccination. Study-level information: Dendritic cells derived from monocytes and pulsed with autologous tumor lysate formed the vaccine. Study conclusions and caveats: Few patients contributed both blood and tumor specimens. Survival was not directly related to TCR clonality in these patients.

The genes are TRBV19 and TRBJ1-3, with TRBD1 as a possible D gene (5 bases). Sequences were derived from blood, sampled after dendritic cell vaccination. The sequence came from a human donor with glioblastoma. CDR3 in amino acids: CASTIQASSGNTIYF. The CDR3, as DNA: TGTGCCAGTACAATACAGGCCAGCTCTGGAAACACCATATATTTT.